The present T cell receptor (beta chain) was sequenced within a study of cytomegalovirus exposure and HLA in healthy donors (dated by TCRdb to about 2017). With regard to the full study: A later analysis indicated that the 120 or so validation repertoires were generated on the platform also employed for the 666 repertoires of the first cohort. A separate validation cohort of roughly 130 different subjects was used in addition to the roughly 620-subject first cohort. To predict cytomegalovirus infection status, the study brought together high-throughput TCR immunosequencing, statistical association of individual TCRs with disease status, and machine learning. The study aimed to test whether signatures of past pathogen exposure could be identified by cataloging public T cell receptors. The paper's findings and limits, for the study overall: In the study, 150 to 200 TCR beta chains were listed as associated with cytomegalovirus. Three of the identified cytomegalovirus-associated TCR beta chains were confirmed in vitro to be specific for cytomegalovirus antigens. The validation cohort had no HLA typing available for a later analysis, so co-occurrence within that cohort was assessed over all 120 repertoires. A later analysis found that TCRs clustered in the first cohort also tended to co-occur in the 120 validation repertoires, with 94% of cluster scores above 0. Most TCR sequences were seen in very few donors, while some public TCRs were found in many individuals. The authors suggested that the approach could potentially be generalized to other disease states and immunological phenotypes. The classifier was reported to diagnose cytomegalovirus status with high specificity and sensitivity in both the original and validation cohorts.

With respect to this clone: No cognate antigen has been identified for it. Base qualities are not provided; no much larger clone lies one nucleotide away.

From its cysteine to its phenylalanine, the CDR3 spans 15 amino acids. Only the CDR3 DNA is retained, 45 bases long and in frame from the first base. V gives up 1 base and J gives up 4 bases, and the segment between their germline ends measures 15 bases. The germline V gene (reference sequence) gives CDR1 as SGHNT and CDR2 as YYREEE. Separate from the approximately 670-subject first cohort, the validation cohort of 90 to 150 subjects was the group to which the donors belonged. Library generation was performed with the immunoSEQ multiplex PCR assay. The published analysis was carried out like this. A statistical classification framework was developed to diagnose cytomegalovirus status using the catalog of TCR beta chain sequences. The table comes from immuneACCESS by way of TCRdb, which keeps in-frame sequences with V and J called. Part of the clones is missing from these tables; in studies checked, under half for an unresolved V gene and the rest for unknown reasons. That table supplies the V and J calls and clone size; D and trimming were determined from the DNA. In all, the sample holds about 150,000 clones, and around nine tenths of those were seen once. The top ten constitute around 3.4% of the sample.

The chain links TRBV5-4 with TRBJ2-7; a tentative D match to TRBD2 spans 5 bases. Sequenced material: PBMCs. This receptor was taken from a woman aged 18-29 years in good health and CMV-seropositive. The CDR3 region has the sequence CASSLSRTPGYEQYF. Read as DNA, the sequence is TGTGCCAGCAGCTTGTCACGGACTCCCGGTTACGAGCAGTACTTC.